The sequence of this T cell receptor (beta chain) was determined in a study of T cells after yellow fever vaccination. Looking at the study overall: Fractions of low cell number were prepared using SMART-Seq v4 Ultra Low Input. The study, taken as a whole, reports: Secondary responses were weaker yet peaked faster, day 5 versus 15. Reappearance after the booster was observed for most primary-vaccination clones (96% CD4, about 91% CD8).

Making TCR cDNA involved 5'RACE template switching, which added UMIs and a universal primer site. MiXCR, applied by TCRdb to the 5' RACE reads, yields one record per CDR3 protein. The table shows about 73,000 distinct CDR3 sequences, with approximately 7.5% occurring only once. Worth noting for this clonotype: The antigen remains undetermined.

CDR1 and CDR2 from the germline V gene are SNHLY and FYNNEI. With 10 bases removed from V and 9 bases from J, the gap between germline ends came to 21 bases. This CDR3 spans 13 amino acids. The clonotype originates from a man aged 25 to 45 who received the YFV17D yellow fever vaccine. Source: CD8+ T cells sorted from PBMCs, taken on the day of the yellow fever booster vaccination. The chain is built from TRBV2 and TRBJ1-2, with D maybe TRBD1 (6 bases). CDR3 region: CAISAGGVLSYTF. CDR3 DNA: TGTGCCATTTCGGCGGGGGGCGTTTTGAGCTACACCTTC.